The rows below give T cell receptor beta chains drawn from one sample of a study of blood T cell repertoires in COVID-19. Libraries were prepared by immunoSEQ multiplex PCR; TCRdb keeps only in-frame clonotypes and omits some of them. The sample yields fewer than 85,000 clones, approximately 88% seen once. The sample comprised peripheral blood. The receptors derive from a man between 60 and 75 years old with acute or convalescent COVID-19. Each CDR3 is given with its conserved first and last residue. Each record gives: J gene, clone size, D gene, V gene, CDR3 DNA, CDR3 protein. A D gene is named only where the DNA matches it firmly. The size of a clone is reported for some rows only, either as once, few or many, or as a class for expanded clones.

J: TRBJ1-2; size: .; D: .; V: TRBV2; DNA: TGTGCCAGCAGTGGGCCGGGAGTGGGCTATGGCTACACCTTC; CDR3: CASSGPGVGYGYTF
J: TRBJ1-2; size: .; D: TRBD1; V: TRBV15; DNA: TGTGCCACCAGGTCTAGGGCAGGGGGCTTAGGCGATGGCTACACCTTC; CDR3: CATRSRAGGLGDGYTF
J: TRBJ2-7; size: once; D: .; V: TRBV6-5; DNA: TGTGCCAGCAGTTCAAGCCAGGGATTAGCTGGGTACGAGCAGTACTTC; CDR3: CASSSSQGLAGYEQYF
J: TRBJ2-1; size: .; D: .; V: TRBV6-5; DNA: TGTGCCAGCACCCTGATGGGCCAGGGCTACAATGAGCAGTTCTTC; CDR3: CASTLMGQGYNEQFF
J: TRBJ2-7; size: once; D: .; V: TRBV9; DNA: TGTGCCAGCAGCGTAAACAGCGGCTACGAGCAGTACTTC; CDR3: CASSVNSGYEQYF
J: TRBJ2-1; size: .; D: .; V: TRBV5-1; DNA: TGCGCCAGCAGCTCCGGGCAGGGCTCCCAGCAGTTCTTC; CDR3: CASSSGQGSQQFF
J: TRBJ2-1; size: once; D: .; V: TRBV9; DNA: TGTGCCAGCAGTGCAGGAGCGGGCGCCTACAATGAGCAGTTCTTC; CDR3: CASSAGAGAYNEQFF
J: TRBJ1-1; size: .; D: .; V: TRBV6-2/TRBV6-3; DNA: TGTGCCAGCAGTTACTCGGTCGCGGCCGGTGGATTGAACACTGAAGCTTTCTTT; CDR3: CASSYSVAAGGLNTEAFF
J: TRBJ2-3; size: .; D: .; V: TRBV6-2/TRBV6-3; DNA: TGTGCCAGCAGTTACTCGGCCCGCAGCACAGATACGCAGTATTTT; CDR3: CASSYSARSTDTQYF
J: TRBJ1-5; size: .; D: .; V: TRBV19; DNA: TGTGCCAGTAGTCAAGGGGGTGGCAATCAGCCCCAGCATTTT; CDR3: CASSQGGGNQPQHF
J: TRBJ1-6; size: .; D: TRBD1; V: TRBV6-2/TRBV6-3; DNA: TGTGCCAGCAGTTACCCACAGGGGGGTAATTCACCCCTCCACTTT; CDR3: CASSYPQGGNSPLHF
J: TRBJ1-1; size: .; D: .; V: TRBV29-1; DNA: TGCAGCGTTGAAAAGGGCCCCGGCGGGACTGAAGCTTTCTTT; CDR3: CSVEKGPGGTEAFF
J: TRBJ1-3; size: .; D: .; V: TRBV19; DNA: TGTGCCAGTTCTAACGTATACGACACCATATATTTT; CDR3: CASSNVYDTIYF
J: TRBJ1-5; size: .; D: .; V: TRBV19; DNA: TGTGCCAGTAGTATTCTACAGGGCGCGCCCCAGCATTTT; CDR3: CASSILQGAPQHF
J: TRBJ2-7; size: .; D: TRBD1; V: TRBV5-1; DNA: TGCGCCAGCAGCATGGACAGGGCCGAGCAGTACTTC; CDR3: CASSMDRAEQYF
J: TRBJ2-3; size: .; D: .; V: TRBV14; DNA: TGTGCCAGCAGTAACTGGGGGGGGCCAGATACGCAGTATTTT; CDR3: CASSNWGGPDTQYF
J: TRBJ1-4; size: .; D: TRBD1; V: TRBV5-1; DNA: TGCGCCAGCAGCTTGGGGGGGGCCCCGACAGGGGATGAAAAACTGTTTTTT; CDR3: CASSLGGAPTGDEKLFF
J: TRBJ2-2; size: .; D: TRBD2; V: TRBV19; DNA: TGTGCCAGTAGTACAGGACTAGCGAGTACCGGGGAGCTGTTTTTT; CDR3: CASSTGLASTGELFF
J: TRBJ1-2; size: once; D: .; V: TRBV10-3; DNA: TGTGCCATCAGTGAGTCAGGGGAGGGCGGCCCTAACTATGGCTACACCTTC; CDR3: CAISESGEGGPNYGYTF
J: TRBJ2-7; size: .; D: .; V: TRBV5-6; DNA: TGTGCCAGCGGGGATGGACCGTCCGGGGGGCAGTACTTC; CDR3: CASGDGPSGGQYF
J: TRBJ1-2; size: .; D: .; V: TRBV4-2; DNA: TGTGCCAGCAGCCAAGAAGAGACAGCTAACTATGGCTACACCTTC; CDR3: CASSQEETANYGYTF
J: TRBJ1-1; size: .; D: .; V: TRBV12-3/TRBV12-4; DNA: TGTGCCAGCAGTTTGGGGGGGAACACTGAAGCTTTCTTT; CDR3: CASSLGGNTEAFF
J: TRBJ1-1; size: .; D: .; V: TRBV20-1; DNA: TGCAGTGCGATACAGGGAAAAGCTTTCTTT; CDR3: CSAIQGKAFF
J: TRBJ1-2; size: .; D: TRBD1; V: TRBV4-2; DNA: TGTGCCAGCAGCCAAGTTTCAGGGGGCGATGGCTACACCTTC; CDR3: CASSQVSGGDGYTF
J: TRBJ2-5; size: .; D: .; V: TRBV11-3; DNA: TGTGCCAGCAGCACCCGGGTCTTAGAGACCCAGTACTTC; CDR3: CASSTRVLETQYF
J: TRBJ1-2; size: .; D: TRBD1; V: TRBV6-5; DNA: TGTGCCAGCAGTTACCAAGGGGGCCATGGCTACACCTTC; CDR3: CASSYQGGHGYTF
J: TRBJ1-4; size: .; D: .; V: TRBV30; DNA: TGTGCCTGGAGTGTAGGAGGAGGGTATATGGCTAATGAAAAACTGTTTTTT; CDR3: CAWSVGGGYMANEKLFF
J: TRBJ1-5; size: .; D: TRBD1; V: TRBV27; DNA: TGTGCCAGCAGTTTATCGATACAGGGGAGTCAGCCCCAGCATTTT; CDR3: CASSLSIQGSQPQHF
J: TRBJ1-4; size: .; D: .; V: TRBV10-2; DNA: TGCGCCAGCAGTGCCGTCGGTAATGAAAAACTGTTTTTT; CDR3: CASSAVGNEKLFF
J: TRBJ1-2; size: once; D: .; V: TRBV19; DNA: TGTGCCAGTAGTCGTGAGACATTTGGCAGCTACACCTTC; CDR3: CASSRETFGSYTF
J: TRBJ2-3; size: .; D: TRBD2; V: TRBV27; DNA: TGTGCCAGCAGGAACGGGGGGGCCCCCGCAGATACGCAGTATTTT; CDR3: CASRNGGAPADTQYF
J: TRBJ1-5; size: .; D: .; V: TRBV19; DNA: TGTGCCAGTAGTATGGTCAGGAGGTTGGAGCCCCAGCATTTT; CDR3: CASSMVRRLEPQHF
J: TRBJ2-1; size: .; D: .; V: TRBV11-2; DNA: TGTGCCAGCAGCTTGGGACTGGACTACAATGAGCAGTTCTTC; CDR3: CASSLGLDYNEQFF
J: TRBJ1-1; size: .; D: .; V: TRBV5-1; DNA: TGCGCCAGCAGGGGGGAGGGATACCGCCTGAACACTGAAGCTTTCTTT; CDR3: CASRGEGYRLNTEAFF
J: TRBJ2-2; size: .; D: .; V: TRBV6-2/TRBV6-3; DNA: TGTGCCAGCAGTATCAGGAAGGCGAACACCGGGGAGCTGTTTTTT; CDR3: CASSIRKANTGELFF
J: TRBJ1-2; size: .; D: TRBD1; V: TRBV27; DNA: TGTGCCAGCAGTTTAACAGGGGGCAGCGGCTACACCTTC; CDR3: CASSLTGGSGYTF
J: TRBJ1-5; size: .; D: TRBD1; V: TRBV9; DNA: TGTGCCAGCAGCAGGACAGGGGGCAATCAGCCCCAGCATTTT; CDR3: CASSRTGGNQPQHF
J: TRBJ2-7; size: few; D: TRBD1; V: TRBV7-8; DNA: TGTGCCAGCAGAGAAACCGGGACAGGCCCTTTCTACGAGCAGTACTTC; CDR3: CASRETGTGPFYEQYF
J: TRBJ2-5; size: .; D: TRBD1; V: TRBV13; DNA: TGTGCCAGCAGCCTTGCCGGGACAGGGGGAGAGACCCAGTACTTC; CDR3: CASSLAGTGGETQYF
J: TRBJ2-1; size: once; D: TRBD2; V: TRBV14; DNA: TGTGCCAGCAGCCAAGTCGGGGGGGTCGCAAGAAATGAGCAGTTCTTC; CDR3: CASSQVGGVARNEQFF
J: TRBJ1-4; size: .; D: TRBD1; V: TRBV27; DNA: TGTGCCAGCAGTCTCACAGGGGGCGCGGGGACTAATGAAAAACTGTTTTTT; CDR3: CASSLTGGAGTNEKLFF